Shown below are 19 T cell receptor beta chains from a single sample sequenced in a study of blood T cell repertoires in COVID-19. Some clones are missing from TCRdb's copy, which holds only in-frame ones; the method was immunoSEQ multiplex PCR. The sample carries 280,000 or so clones, 90% recorded once. Sequencing input: PBMCs or T cells enriched from blood (not recorded which). The receptor set was obtained from a woman younger than 35 with acute COVID-19.

This sequence joins TRBV20-1 and TRBJ2-1; 9 bases are shared with TRBD2. Germline V gene sequence: CDR1 DFQATT, CDR2 SNEGSKA (reference sequence). This CDR3 has 16 amino acids. Losses at the gene ends were 3 bases for V and 1 base for J; bases not matched to a gene: 7. CDR3 bases: TGCAGTGCTAGTGGGCGGGAGGGGGGATCCTACAATGAGCAGTTCTTC. This translates into CSASGREGGSYNEQFF.

The V call is TRBV2, the J call TRBJ2-7, with 7 bases lining up with TRBD1. The CDR3 consists of 14 residues. The germline gives CDR1 SNHLY, CDR2 FYNNEI. V trimming: 4 bases; J trimming: 1 base; junction bases outside the gene matches: 4. CDR3 DNA sequence: TGTGCCAGCAGTGCCCGGGACAGTTCCTACGAGCAGTACTTC. Translating it yields CASSARDSSYEQYF.

The rearrangement uses TRBV19 and TRBJ1-1; 8 bases are a match to TRBD1. V shed 4 bases, J shed 5 bases, and the junction held 6 bases outside the gene matches. Germline V gene sequence: CDR1 LNHDA, CDR2 SQIVND (reference sequence). CDR3 length equals 14 residues. The DNA of the CDR3 is TGTGCCAGTAGTAGGGGACAGGTGAGGACTGAAGCTTTCTTT. Its protein is CASSRGQVRTEAFF.

V is TRBV5-1 and J is TRBJ1-5; no firm D call. V was cut by 0 bases and J by 0 bases, with 16 bases left in between. Germline V gene lookup returns CDR1 SGHRS and CDR2 YFSETQ. The CDR3 covers 18 residues. CDR3 nucleotide sequence: TGCGCCAGCAGCTTGGAACAGATCCATTACAATAGCAATCAGCCCCAGCATTTT. Its translation is CASSLEQIHYNSNQPQHF.

The chain recombines TRBV25-1 with TRBJ1-1; D not resolved. Germline CDR1 MGHDK, CDR2 SYGVNS. Trimming cost V 1 base and J 2 bases, with 17 bases left between them. CDR3 length equals 17 residues. The CDR3 DNA follows: TGTGCCAGCAGTGAATTCAACAGACTAGGAGCTAACACTGAAGCTTTCTTT. This translates into CASSEFNRLGANTEAFF.

The chain combines TRBV19 with TRBJ1-3; 7 bases are a match to TRBD1. The CDR3 is made up of 14 amino acids. Trimming removed 10 bases from V and 0 bases from J; junction bases left unmatched: 6. The germline CDR1 and CDR2 sequences are LNHDA and SQIVND (reference sequence). Written as DNA, the CDR3 is TGTGCCACCGACCGGGACAGCTCTGGAAACACCATATATTTT. Its protein is CATDRDSSGNTIYF.

This clone was detected once. This rearrangement joins TRBV6-6 to TRBJ1-1; unclear D gene. There are 13 residues in the CDR3. The ends were cut back, 0 bases at V and 5 bases at J, with 7 bases in the middle. The germline gives CDR1 MNHNY, CDR2 SVGAGI (reference sequence). This CDR3 is CASSYSSETEAFF. The CDR3 coding sequence is TGTGCCAGCAGTTACTCGAGTGAAACTGAAGCTTTCTTT.

The rearrangement joins TRBV30 to TRBJ2-1; TRBD2 agrees at 15 bases. V shed 3 bases and J 1 base; nucleotides not matched to a gene: 7. Germline V CDR1 and CDR2: GTSNPN, SVGIG (reference sequence). The CDR3 sequence is 18 residues long. The CDR3 DNA follows: TGTGCCTGGAGGGGGACTAGCGGGAGGACTTGGTCCTACAATGAGCAGTTCTTC. Its protein is CAWRGTSGRTWSYNEQFF.

The V gene is TRBV30, the J gene TRBJ1-2; 11 bases are a match to TRBD1. The CDR3 runs to 13 residues. With V trimmed by 4 bases and J by 7 bases, 5 bases remained unmatched. CDR1 and CDR2 from the germline V gene are GTSNPN and SVGIG (reference sequence). CDR3 amino acids: CAWIGQGAPGYTF. CDR3 sequence (DNA): TGTGCCTGGATTGGACAGGGGGCCCCTGGCTACACCTTC.

The CDR3 sequence is CASSLFPKNTEAFF. DNA of the CDR3: TGTGCCAGCAGTTTATTCCCCAAGAACACTGAAGCTTTCTTT. The chain carries TRBV27 and TRBJ1-1; D remains ambiguous. The CDR3 totals 14 residues. Trimming cost V 1 base and J 1 base, with 7 bases left between them. Per germline, CDR1 MNHEY and CDR2 SMNVEV (reference sequence).

In nucleotides, the CDR3 is TGTGCCAGCATACTACCGACTCGGCCCTACGAGCAGTACTTC. As protein: CASILPTRPYEQYF. The rearrangement joins TRBV28 to TRBJ2-7; D remains ambiguous. The germline V gene encodes CDR1 MDHEN and CDR2 SYDVKM. Trimming left V 7 bases short and J 2 bases short, with 15 bases between. The CDR3 consists of 14 residues.

V usage is TRBV7-8 and J usage is TRBJ1-1, with 9 positions matching TRBD1. J lost 0 bases, V lost 4 bases, and 6 bases had no gene match. The germline V gene has CDR1 SGHVS and CDR2 FQNEAQ. The CDR3 consists of 16 residues. The CDR3 sequence is CASSYTGGGMNTEAFF. CDR3 coding DNA: TGTGCCAGCAGCTACACAGGGGGCGGAATGAACACTGAAGCTTTCTTT.

The chain recombines TRBV21-1 with TRBJ2-7; TRBD2 is taken as the D call from the table, unchecked against the DNA. TRBV21-1 is reported as a pseudogene. This CDR3 has 16 amino acids. The CDR3 reads CASSTRGLAGGDEQYF. Here the CDR3 DNA reads TGTGCCAGCAGCACCCGTGGACTAGCGGGAGGCGACGAGCAGTACTTC.

The chain combines TRBV28 with TRBJ1-6, with TRBD1 as a possible D gene (6 bases). The germline gives CDR1 MDHEN, CDR2 SYDVKM. The CDR3 is made up of 16 amino acids. Trimming shortened V by 6 bases and J by 10 bases, and 22 bases separated the two germline ends. In DNA form, the CDR3 reads TGTGCCAGCAGCCTGAATGGGGGCCGGGTACAGTCACCCCTCCACTTT. Protein sequence: CASSLNGGRVQSPLHF.

The chain links TRBV11-1 to TRBJ2-1; tentative D call: TRBD2 (5 bases). This CDR3 has 15 residues. V was pared by 7 bases and J by 0 bases, with 13 bases between. The germline CDR1 and CDR2 sequences are SGHAT and FQDESV (reference sequence). In DNA form, the CDR3 reads TGTGCCAGCACCCTCTCGGGGTCCTCCTACAATGAGCAGTTCTTC. Its translation: CASTLSGSSYNEQFF.

This clone was detected only once. The chain recombines TRBV19 with TRBJ1-2; the D gene is possibly TRBD1 (5 bases). Germline V gene lookup returns CDR1 LNHDA and CDR2 SQIVND (reference sequence). This CDR3 is built from 14 residues. The V and J ends lost 3 bases and 3 bases respectively, with 11 bases between them. DNA for the CDR3: TGTGCCAGTAGTATCGGGGGGACCCACTATGGCTACACCTTC. It codes for CASSIGGTHYGYTF.

This clone was counted only a few times. This chain uses TRBV19 with TRBJ2-6; weak D call: TRBD1 (6 bases). The CDR3 has 17 residues. Trimming took off 3 bases at V and 1 base at J, with 13 bases between the two ends. The germline CDR1 and CDR2 sequences are LNHDA and SQIVND (reference sequence). The CDR3 sequence is CASSIGRGASGANVLTF. CDR3 in DNA: TGTGCCAGTAGTATTGGCAGGGGAGCGTCTGGGGCCAACGTCCTGACTTTC. Together with reference TRBV19 and TRBJ2-6, the CDR3 gives the full variable domain: DGGITQSPKYLFRKEGQNVTLSCEQNLNHDAMYWYRQDPGQGLRLIYYSQIVNDFQKGDIAEGYSVSREKKESFPLTVTSAQKNPTAFYLCASSIGRGASGANVLTFGAGSRLTVL.

V gene TRBV6-5 combines with J gene TRBJ2-1, with a possible D match to TRBD1 (5 bases). The germline V gene encodes CDR1 MNHEY and CDR2 SVGAGI. The V end lost 8 bases, the J end lost 3 bases, and 17 bases lay between the germline ends. This CDR3 contains 15 residues. Here the CDR3 DNA reads TGTGCCAGCTCCAAAGGGGCTGGTGACTACAATGAGCAGTTCTTC. Residues: CASSKGAGDYNEQFF.

This clone was picked up one time. The chain employs TRBV28 and TRBJ1-4, with 9 bases fitting TRBD1. Germline V lookup: CDR1 MDHEN, CDR2 SYDVKM. V shed 6 bases, J shed 10 bases, and the junction held 9 bases outside the gene matches. The CDR3 loop spans 14 amino acids. The CDR3 spells CASSGTGKMGKLFF. The CDR3, as DNA: TGTGCCAGCAGCGGGACAGGGAAAATGGGAAAACTGTTTTTT.